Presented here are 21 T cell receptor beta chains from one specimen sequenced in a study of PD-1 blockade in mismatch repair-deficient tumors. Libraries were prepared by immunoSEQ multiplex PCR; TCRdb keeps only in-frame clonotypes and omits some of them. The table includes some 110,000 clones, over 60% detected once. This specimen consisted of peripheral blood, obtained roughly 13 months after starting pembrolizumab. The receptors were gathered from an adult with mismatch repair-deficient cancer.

CDR3 nucleotide sequence: TGCGCCAGCAGCCAGGATAGGGCGCCGCAAGAGACCCAGTACTTC. Protein product: CASSQDRAPQETQYF. The chain combines TRBV4-1 with TRBJ2-5; D is uncertain. The CDR3 is made up of 15 amino acids. CDR1 is MGHRA and CDR2 is YSYEKL in the germline V gene. The V and J ends lost 3 bases and 2 bases respectively, with 13 bases between them.

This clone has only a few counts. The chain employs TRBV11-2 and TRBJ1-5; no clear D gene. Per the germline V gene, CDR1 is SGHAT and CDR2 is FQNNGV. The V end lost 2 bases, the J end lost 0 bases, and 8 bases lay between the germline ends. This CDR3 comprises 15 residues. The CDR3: CASSLRGYSNQPQHF. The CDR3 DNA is TGTGCCAGCAGCTTACGGGGTTATAGCAATCAGCCCCAGCATTTT.

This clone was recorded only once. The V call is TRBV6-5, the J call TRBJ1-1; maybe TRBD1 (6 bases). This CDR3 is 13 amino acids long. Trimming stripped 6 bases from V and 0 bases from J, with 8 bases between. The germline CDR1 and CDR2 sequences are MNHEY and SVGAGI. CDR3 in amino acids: CASSNRVNTEAFF. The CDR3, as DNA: TGTGCCAGCAGCAACAGGGTGAACACTGAAGCTTTCTTT.

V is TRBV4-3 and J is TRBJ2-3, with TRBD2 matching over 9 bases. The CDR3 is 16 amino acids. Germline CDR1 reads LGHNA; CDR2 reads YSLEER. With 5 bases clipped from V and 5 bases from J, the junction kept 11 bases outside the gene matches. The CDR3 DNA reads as TGCGCCAGCAGCTTGTTAGCGGGAGTTCAGGGAGATACGCAGTATTTT. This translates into CASSLLAGVQGDTQYF.

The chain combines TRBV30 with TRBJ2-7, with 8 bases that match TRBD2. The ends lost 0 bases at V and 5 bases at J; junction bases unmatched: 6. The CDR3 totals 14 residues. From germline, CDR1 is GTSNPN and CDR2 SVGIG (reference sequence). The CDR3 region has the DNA TGTGCCTGGAGTGTAACCGGGAGGGCCAACGAGCAGTACTTC. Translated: CAWSVTGRANEQYF. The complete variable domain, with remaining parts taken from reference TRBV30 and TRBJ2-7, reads SQTIHQWPATLVQPVGSPLSLECTVEGTSNPNLYWYRQAAGRGLQLLFYSVGIGQISSEVPQNLSASRPQDRQFILSSKKLLLSDSGFYLCAWSVTGRANEQYFGPGTRLTVT.

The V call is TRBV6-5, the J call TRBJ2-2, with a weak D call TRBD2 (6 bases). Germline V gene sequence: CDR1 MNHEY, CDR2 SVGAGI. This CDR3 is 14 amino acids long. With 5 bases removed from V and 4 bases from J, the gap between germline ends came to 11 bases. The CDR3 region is CASSIPGGTGELFF. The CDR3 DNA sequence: TGTGCCAGCAGTATTCCCGGGGGCACCGGGGAGCTGTTTTTT.

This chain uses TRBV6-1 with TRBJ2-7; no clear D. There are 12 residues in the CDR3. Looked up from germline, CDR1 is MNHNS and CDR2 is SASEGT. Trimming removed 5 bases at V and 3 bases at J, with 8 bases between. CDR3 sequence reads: CASSSKLYEQYF. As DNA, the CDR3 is TGTGCCAGCAGTTCCAAACTCTACGAGCAGTACTTC.

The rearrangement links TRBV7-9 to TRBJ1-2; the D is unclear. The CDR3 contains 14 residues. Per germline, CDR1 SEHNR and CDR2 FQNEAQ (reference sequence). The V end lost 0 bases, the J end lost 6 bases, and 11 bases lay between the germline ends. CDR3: CASSLARRGNGYTF. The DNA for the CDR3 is TGTGCCAGCAGCTTAGCGAGACGGGGTAATGGCTACACCTTC.

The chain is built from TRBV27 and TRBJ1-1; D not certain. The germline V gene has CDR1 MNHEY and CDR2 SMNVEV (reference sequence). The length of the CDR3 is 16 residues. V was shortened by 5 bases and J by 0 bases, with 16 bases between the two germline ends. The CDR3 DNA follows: TGTGCCAGCAGTCTTAAATTGTCGGTTGTGAACACTGAAGCTTTCTTT. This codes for CASSLKLSVVNTEAFF.

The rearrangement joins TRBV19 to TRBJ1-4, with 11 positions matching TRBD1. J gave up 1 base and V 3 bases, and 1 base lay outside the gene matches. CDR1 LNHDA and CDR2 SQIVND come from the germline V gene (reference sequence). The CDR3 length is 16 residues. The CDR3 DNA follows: TGTGCCAGTAGTATCGGGACAGGGGGAACTAATGAAAAACTGTTTTTT. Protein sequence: CASSIGTGGTNEKLFF. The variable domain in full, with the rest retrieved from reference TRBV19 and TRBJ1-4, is DGGITQSPKYLFRKEGQNVTLSCEQNLNHDAMYWYRQDPGQGLRLIYYSQIVNDFQKGDIAEGYSVSREKKESFPLTVTSAQKNPTAFYLCASSIGTGGTNEKLFFGSGTQLSVL.

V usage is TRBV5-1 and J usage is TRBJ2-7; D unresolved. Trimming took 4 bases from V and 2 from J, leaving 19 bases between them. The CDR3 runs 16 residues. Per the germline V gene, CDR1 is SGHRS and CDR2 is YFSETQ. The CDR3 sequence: CASSQTRLAAAYEQYF. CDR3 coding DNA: TGCGCCAGCAGCCAAACCAGGCTCGCTGCCGCCTACGAGCAGTACTTC.

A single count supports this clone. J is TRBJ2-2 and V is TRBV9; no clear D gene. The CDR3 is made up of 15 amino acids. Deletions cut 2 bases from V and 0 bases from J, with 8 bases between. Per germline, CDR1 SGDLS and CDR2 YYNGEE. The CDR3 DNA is TGTGCCAGCAGCGTCCGGGTCTCGAACACCGGGGAGCTGTTTTTT. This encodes CASSVRVSNTGELFF.

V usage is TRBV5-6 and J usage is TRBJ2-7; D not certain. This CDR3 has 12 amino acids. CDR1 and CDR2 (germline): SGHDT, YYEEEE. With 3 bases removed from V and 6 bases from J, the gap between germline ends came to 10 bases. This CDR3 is CASSSRLGEQYF. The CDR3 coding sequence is TGTGCCAGCAGCTCGAGACTCGGCGAGCAGTACTTC. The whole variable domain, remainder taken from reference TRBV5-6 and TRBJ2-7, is DAGVTQSPTHLIKTRGQQVTLRCSPKSGHDTVSWYQQALGQGPQFIFQYYEEEERQRGNFPDRFSGHQFPNYSSELNVNALLLGDSALYLCASSSRLGEQYFGPGTRLTVT.

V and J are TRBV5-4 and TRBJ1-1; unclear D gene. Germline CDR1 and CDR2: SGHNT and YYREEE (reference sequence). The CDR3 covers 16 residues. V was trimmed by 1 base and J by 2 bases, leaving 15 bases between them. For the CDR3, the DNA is TGTGCCAGCAGCTTGACCCTGCTAGACGGCAACACTGAAGCTTTCTTT. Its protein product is CASSLTLLDGNTEAFF.

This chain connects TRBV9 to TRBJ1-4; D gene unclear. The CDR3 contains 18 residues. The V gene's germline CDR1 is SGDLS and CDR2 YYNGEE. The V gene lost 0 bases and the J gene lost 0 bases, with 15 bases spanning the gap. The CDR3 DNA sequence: TGTGCCAGCAGCGTAGCTTCGGGCCCAGTAGCAACTAATGAAAAACTGTTTTTT. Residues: CASSVASGPVATNEKLFF.

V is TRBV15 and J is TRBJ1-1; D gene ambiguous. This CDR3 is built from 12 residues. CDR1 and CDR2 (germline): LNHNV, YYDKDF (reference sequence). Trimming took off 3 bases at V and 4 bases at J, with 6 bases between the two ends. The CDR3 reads CATSSRSTEAFF. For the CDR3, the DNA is TGTGCCACCAGCAGCCGGAGCACTGAAGCTTTCTTT.

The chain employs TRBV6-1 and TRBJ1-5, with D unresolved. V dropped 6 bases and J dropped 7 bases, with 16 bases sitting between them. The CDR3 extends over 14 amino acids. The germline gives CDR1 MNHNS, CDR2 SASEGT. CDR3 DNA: TGTGCCAGCAGCACGTATGATTCCAGACAGCCCCAGCATTTT. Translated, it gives CASSTYDSRQPQHF.

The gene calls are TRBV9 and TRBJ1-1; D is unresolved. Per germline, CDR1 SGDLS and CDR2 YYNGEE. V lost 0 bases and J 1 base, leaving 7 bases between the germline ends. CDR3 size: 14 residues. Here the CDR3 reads CASSVGVGNTEAFF. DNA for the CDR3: TGTGCCAGCAGCGTAGGGGTAGGGAACACTGAAGCTTTCTTT.

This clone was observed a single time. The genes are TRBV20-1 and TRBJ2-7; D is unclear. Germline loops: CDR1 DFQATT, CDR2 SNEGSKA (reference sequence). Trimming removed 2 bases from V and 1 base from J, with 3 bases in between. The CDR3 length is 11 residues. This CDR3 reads CSARKSYEQYF. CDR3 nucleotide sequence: TGCAGTGCTAGAAAATCCTACGAGCAGTACTTC.

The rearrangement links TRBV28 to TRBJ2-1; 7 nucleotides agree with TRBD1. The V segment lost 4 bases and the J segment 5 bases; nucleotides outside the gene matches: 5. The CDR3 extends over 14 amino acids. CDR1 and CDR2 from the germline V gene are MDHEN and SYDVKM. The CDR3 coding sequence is TGTGCCAGCAGTTCTCCGGGACAGAACAATGAGCAGTTCTTC. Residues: CASSSPGQNNEQFF.

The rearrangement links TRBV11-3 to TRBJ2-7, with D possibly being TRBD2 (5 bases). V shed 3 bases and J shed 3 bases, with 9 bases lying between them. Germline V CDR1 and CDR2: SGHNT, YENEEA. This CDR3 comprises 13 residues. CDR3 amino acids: CASSFTSIYEQYF. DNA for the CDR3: TGTGCCAGCAGCTTTACTAGTATCTACGAGCAGTACTTC.